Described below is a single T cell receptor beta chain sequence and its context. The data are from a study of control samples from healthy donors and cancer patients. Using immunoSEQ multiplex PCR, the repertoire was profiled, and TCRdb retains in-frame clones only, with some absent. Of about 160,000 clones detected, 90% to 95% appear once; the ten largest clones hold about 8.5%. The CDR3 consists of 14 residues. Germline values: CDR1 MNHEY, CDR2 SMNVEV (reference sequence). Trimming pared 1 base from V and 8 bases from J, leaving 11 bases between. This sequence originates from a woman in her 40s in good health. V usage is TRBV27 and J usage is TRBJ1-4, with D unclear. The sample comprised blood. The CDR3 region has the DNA TGTGCCAGCAGTTTATACGGGTTTCGGGAAAAACTGTTTTTT. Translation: CASSLYGFREKLFF. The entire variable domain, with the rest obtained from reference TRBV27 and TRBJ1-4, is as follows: EAQVTQNPRYLITVTGKKLTVTCSQNMNHEYMSWYRQDPGLGLRQIYYSMNVEVTDKGDVPEGYKVSRKEKRNFPLILESPSPNQTSLYFCASSLYGFREKLFFGSGTQLSVL.